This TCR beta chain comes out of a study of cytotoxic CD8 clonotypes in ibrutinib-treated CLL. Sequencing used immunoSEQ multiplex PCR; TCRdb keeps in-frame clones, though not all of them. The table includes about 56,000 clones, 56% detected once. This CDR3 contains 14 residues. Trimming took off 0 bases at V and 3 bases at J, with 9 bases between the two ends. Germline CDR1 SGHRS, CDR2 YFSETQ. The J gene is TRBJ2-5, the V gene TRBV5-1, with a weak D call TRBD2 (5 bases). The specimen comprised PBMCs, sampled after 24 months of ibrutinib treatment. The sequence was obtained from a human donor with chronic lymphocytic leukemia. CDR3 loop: CASSLVGGEETQYF. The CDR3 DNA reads TGCGCCAGCAGCTTGGTTGGAGGAGAAGAGACCCAGTACTTC.